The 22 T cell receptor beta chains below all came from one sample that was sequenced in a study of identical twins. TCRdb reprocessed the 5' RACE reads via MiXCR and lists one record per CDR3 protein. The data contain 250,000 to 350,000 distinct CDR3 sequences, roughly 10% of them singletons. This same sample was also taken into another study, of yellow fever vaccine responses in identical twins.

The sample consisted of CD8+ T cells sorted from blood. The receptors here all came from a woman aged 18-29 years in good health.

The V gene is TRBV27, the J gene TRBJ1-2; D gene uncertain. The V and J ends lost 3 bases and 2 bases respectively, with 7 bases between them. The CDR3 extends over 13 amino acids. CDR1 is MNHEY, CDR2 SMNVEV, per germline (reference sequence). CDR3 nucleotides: TGTGCCAGCAGTTTTTTTGAAAACTATGGCTACACCTTC. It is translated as CASSFFENYGYTF.

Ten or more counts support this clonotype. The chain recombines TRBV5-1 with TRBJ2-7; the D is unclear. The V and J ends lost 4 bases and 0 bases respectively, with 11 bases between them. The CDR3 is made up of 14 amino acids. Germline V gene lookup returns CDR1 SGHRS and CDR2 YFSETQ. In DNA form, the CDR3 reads TGCGCCAGCAGCGCCGGACGTAGCTCCTACGAGCAGTACTTC. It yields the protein CASSAGRSSYEQYF. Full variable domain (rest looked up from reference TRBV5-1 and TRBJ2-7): KAGVTQTPRYLIKTRGQQVTLSCSPISGHRSVSWYQQTPGQGLQFLFEYFSETQRNKGNFPGRFSGRQFSNSRSEMNVSTLELGDSALYLCASSAGRSSYEQYFGPGTRLTVT.

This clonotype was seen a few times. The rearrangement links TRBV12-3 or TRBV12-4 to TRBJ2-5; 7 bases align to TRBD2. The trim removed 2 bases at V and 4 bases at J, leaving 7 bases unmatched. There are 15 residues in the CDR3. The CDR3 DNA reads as TGTGCCAGCAGTTTAATTCTAGGGGAGGGAGAGACCCAGTACTTC. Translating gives CASSLILGEGETQYF.

CDR3 loop: CSVEGGFFLTDTQYF. The CDR3 nucleotides are TGCAGCGTTGAAGGGGGATTCTTCCTTACAGATACGCAGTATTTT. The V call is TRBV29-1, the J call TRBJ2-3; D not resolved. Trimming shortened V by 1 base and J by 3 bases, and 14 bases separated the two germline ends. CDR1 is SQVTM, CDR2 ANQGSEA, per germline. The CDR3 runs 15 residues.

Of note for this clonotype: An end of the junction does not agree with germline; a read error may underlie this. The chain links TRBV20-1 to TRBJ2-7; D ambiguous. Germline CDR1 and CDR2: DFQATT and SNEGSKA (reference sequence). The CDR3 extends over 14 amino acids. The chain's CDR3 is CCARALKVSYEQYF. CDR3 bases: TGCTGTGCTAGAGCCCTCAAAGTCTCCTACGAGCAGTACTTC.

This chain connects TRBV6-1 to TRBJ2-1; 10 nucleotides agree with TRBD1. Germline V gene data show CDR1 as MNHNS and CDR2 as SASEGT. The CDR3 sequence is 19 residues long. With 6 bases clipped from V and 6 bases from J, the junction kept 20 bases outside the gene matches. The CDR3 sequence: CASRQMGQGWTRMVNEQFF. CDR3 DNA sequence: TGTGCCAGCAGGCAAATGGGACAGGGGTGGACTAGAATGGTCAATGAGCAGTTCTTC.

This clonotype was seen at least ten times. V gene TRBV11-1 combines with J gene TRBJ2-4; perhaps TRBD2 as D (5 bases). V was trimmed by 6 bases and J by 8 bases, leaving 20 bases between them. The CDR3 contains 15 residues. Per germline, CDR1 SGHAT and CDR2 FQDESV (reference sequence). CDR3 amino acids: CASSNLGDPRDIQYF. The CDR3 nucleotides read TGTGCCAGCAGTAACCTCGGGGATCCGAGAGACATTCAGTACTTC.

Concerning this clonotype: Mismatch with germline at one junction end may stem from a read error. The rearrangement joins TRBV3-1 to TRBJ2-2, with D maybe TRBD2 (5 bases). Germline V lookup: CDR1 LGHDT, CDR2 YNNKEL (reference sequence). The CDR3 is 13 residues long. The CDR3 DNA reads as TGTGCCAGCAGCCAAGAGTTCCTCGGGGAGCCGTTTTTT. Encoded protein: CASSQEFLGEPFF.

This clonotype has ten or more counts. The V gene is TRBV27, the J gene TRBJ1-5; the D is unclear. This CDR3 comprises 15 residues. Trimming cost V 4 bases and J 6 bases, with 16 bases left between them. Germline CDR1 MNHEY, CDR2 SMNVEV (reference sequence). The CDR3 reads CASSSRGGVTQPQHF. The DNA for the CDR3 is TGTGCCAGCAGTTCCCGAGGTGGGGTGACTCAGCCCCAGCATTTT.

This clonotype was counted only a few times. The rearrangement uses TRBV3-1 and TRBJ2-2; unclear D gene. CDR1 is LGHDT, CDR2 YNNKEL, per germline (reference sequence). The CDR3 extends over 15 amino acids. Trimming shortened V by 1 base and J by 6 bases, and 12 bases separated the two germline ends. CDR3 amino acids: CASSQVAGRAGELFF. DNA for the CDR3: TGTGCCAGCAGCCAAGTTGCCGGGCGAGCCGGGGAGCTGTTTTTT.

CDR3 in DNA: TGTGCCAGCAGCTTCACGGGCGGGGCAGAGCCATCCAATGAGCAGTTCTTC. It translates to CASSFTGGAEPSNEQFF. The gene calls are TRBV11-2 and TRBJ2-1; the D gene is possibly TRBD2 (6 bases). The length of the CDR3 is 17 residues. V lost 3 bases, J lost 6 bases, and 21 bases lay in between. Germline assignment: CDR1 SGHAT and CDR2 FQNNGV.

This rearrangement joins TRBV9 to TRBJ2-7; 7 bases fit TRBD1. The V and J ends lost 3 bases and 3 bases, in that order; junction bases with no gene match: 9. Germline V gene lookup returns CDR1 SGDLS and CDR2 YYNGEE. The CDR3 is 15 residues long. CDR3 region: CASSASGGSYYEQYF. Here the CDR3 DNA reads TGTGCCAGCAGCGCTTCAGGGGGAAGTTACTACGAGCAGTACTTC.

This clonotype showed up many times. CDR3: CASRLPGAYEQYF. Written as DNA, the CDR3 is TGTGCCAGCAGGCTACCAGGGGCCTACGAGCAGTACTTC. This chain connects TRBV12-3 or TRBV12-4 to TRBJ2-7, with D possibly being TRBD1 (6 bases). The CDR3 extends over 13 amino acids. The germline V and J ends were trimmed by 6 bases and 2 bases, with 11 bases remaining between them.

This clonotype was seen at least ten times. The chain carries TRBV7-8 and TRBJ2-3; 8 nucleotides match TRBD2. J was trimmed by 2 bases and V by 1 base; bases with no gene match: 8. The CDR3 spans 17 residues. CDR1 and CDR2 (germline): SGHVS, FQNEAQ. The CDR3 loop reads CASSLGSAGGFTDTQYF. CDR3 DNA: TGTGCCAGCAGCTTAGGGAGCGCGGGAGGTTTCACAGATACGCAGTATTTT.

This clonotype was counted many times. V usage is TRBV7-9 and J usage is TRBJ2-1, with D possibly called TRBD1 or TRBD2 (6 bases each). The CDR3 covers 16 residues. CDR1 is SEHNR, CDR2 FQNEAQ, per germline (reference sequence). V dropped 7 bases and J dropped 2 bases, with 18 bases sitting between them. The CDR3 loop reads CASKGGKGGPYNEQFF. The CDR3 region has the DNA TGTGCCAGCAAGGGAGGCAAAGGGGGTCCCTACAATGAGCAGTTCTTC.

CDR3 DNA sequence: TGTGCCAGCAGCTTGGGAGTTCATAATGAGCAGTTCTTC. Its protein product is CASSLGVHNEQFF. The chain uses TRBV5-6 and TRBJ2-1; the D is unclear. V lost 0 bases, J lost 7 bases, and 8 bases lay in between. This CDR3 has 13 residues. Germline assignment: CDR1 SGHDT and CDR2 YYEEEE.

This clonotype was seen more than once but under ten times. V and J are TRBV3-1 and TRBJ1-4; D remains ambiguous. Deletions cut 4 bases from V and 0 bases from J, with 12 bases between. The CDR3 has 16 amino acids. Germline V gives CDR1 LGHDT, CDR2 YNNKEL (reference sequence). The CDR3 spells CASSPSWIATNEKLFF. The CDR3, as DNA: TGTGCCAGCAGCCCTTCTTGGATTGCAACTAATGAAAAACTGTTTTTT.

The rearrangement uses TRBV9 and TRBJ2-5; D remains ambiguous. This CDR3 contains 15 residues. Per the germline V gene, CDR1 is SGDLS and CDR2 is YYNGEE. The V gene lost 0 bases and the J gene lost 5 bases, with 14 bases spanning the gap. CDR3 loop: CASSVVSGLRETQYF. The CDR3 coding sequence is TGTGCCAGCAGCGTAGTGTCCGGGCTTAGGGAGACCCAGTACTTC.

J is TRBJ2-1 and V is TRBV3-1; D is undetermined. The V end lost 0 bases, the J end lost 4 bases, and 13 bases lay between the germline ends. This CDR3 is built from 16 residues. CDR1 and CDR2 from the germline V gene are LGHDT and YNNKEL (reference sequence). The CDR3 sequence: CASSQDLGSPYNEQFF. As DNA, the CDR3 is TGTGCCAGCAGCCAAGATCTTGGGTCCCCTTACAATGAGCAGTTCTTC.

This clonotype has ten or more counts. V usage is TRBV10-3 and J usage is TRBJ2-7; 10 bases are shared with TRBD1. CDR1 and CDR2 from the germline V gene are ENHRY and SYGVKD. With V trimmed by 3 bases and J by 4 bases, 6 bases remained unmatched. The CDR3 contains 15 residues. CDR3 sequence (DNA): TGTGCCATCAGTGAAGGACAGGGGGTGAAATACGAGCAGTACTTC. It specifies CAISEGQGVKYEQYF.

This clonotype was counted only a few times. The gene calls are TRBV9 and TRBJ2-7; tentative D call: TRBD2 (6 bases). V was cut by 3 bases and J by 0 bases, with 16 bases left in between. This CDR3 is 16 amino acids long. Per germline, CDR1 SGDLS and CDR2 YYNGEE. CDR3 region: CASSGPGLRSSYEQYF. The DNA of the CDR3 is TGTGCCAGCAGCGGACCGGGACTCAGAAGCTCCTACGAGCAGTACTTC.

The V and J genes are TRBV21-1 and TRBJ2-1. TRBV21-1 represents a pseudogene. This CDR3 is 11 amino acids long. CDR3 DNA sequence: TGTGCCAGCAGCGCCATGGATGAGCAGTTCTTC. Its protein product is CASSAMDEQFF.